The 26 T cell receptor beta chains given below trace back to one sample, sequenced in a study of blood T cell repertoires in COVID-19. Sequenced by immunoSEQ multiplex PCR; TCRdb stores in-frame clones only, minus some. The sample contains fewer than 150,000 clones, around 83% of which appear only once. Sequenced input: PBMCs or T cells enriched from blood (not recorded which). These TCRs come from a man aged 25 to 45 who had recovered from COVID-19.

The chain couples TRBV27 to TRBJ1-2; tentatively, D is TRBD1 (5 bases). Germline V CDR1 and CDR2: MNHEY, SMNVEV (reference sequence). Trimming shortened V by 0 bases and J by 4 bases, and 9 bases separated the two germline ends. This CDR3 contains 14 residues. This CDR3 reads CASSLSQGVYGYTF. For the CDR3, the DNA is TGTGCCAGCAGTTTATCGCAGGGCGTCTATGGCTACACCTTC.

This clone was counted once. The J gene is TRBJ1-5, the V gene TRBV18, with D perhaps matching TRBD1 (6 bases). The CDR3 is 15 residues long. CDR1 and CDR2 from the germline V gene are KGHSH and LQKENI. Trimming removed 4 bases from V and 3 bases from J, with 13 bases in between. The CDR3 DNA sequence: TGTGCCAGCTCACAAGAAGACAGGTACAATCAGCCCCAGCATTTT. This translates into CASSQEDRYNQPQHF.

The CDR3 nucleotides read TGTGCCAGCAGCTTAGCGTCTAATACAGATACGCAGTATTTT. Encoded protein: CASSLASNTDTQYF. The chain carries TRBV7-8 and TRBJ2-3; D not certain. Trimming pared 0 bases from V and 3 bases from J, leaving 7 bases between. The CDR3 covers 14 residues. Germline-derived CDR1 and CDR2 are SGHVS and FQNEAQ.

The chain uses TRBV5-1 and TRBJ2-7; possibly TRBD2 for D (6 bases). The CDR3 contains 14 residues. V was shortened by 0 bases and J by 4 bases, with 11 bases between the two germline ends. CDR1 is SGHRS, CDR2 YFSETQ, per germline. CDR3 in DNA: TGCGCCAGCAGCTTGGATTGGAGCGGGTACGAGCAGTACTTC. Its translation: CASSLDWSGYEQYF.

This clone turned up a few times. The rearrangement joins TRBV15 to TRBJ1-1, with D possibly TRBD1 on 5 matching bases. The ends were cut back, 5 bases at V and 5 bases at J, with 9 bases in the middle. The CDR3 consists of 12 residues. The V gene's germline CDR1 is LNHNV and CDR2 YYDKDF (reference sequence). DNA for the CDR3: TGTGCCACCAGCCACAGGAAAACTGAAGCTTTCTTT. Residues: CATSHRKTEAFF.

The chain recombines TRBV9 with TRBJ2-3; tentative D call: TRBD2 (5 bases). The CDR3 has 15 residues. Germline V CDR1 and CDR2: SGDLS, YYNGEE. V was shortened by 1 base and J by 2 bases, with 11 bases between the two germline ends. Written as DNA, the CDR3 is TGTGCCAGCAGCGTAAATCCGGGGATCACAGATACGCAGTATTTT. It yields the protein CASSVNPGITDTQYF.

The chain has TRBV11-2 and TRBJ1-1; a possible D gene is TRBD1 (5 bases). Germline CDR1 SGHAT, CDR2 FQNNGV. V was pared by 1 base and J by 11 bases, with 11 bases between. This CDR3 has 12 amino acids. Here the CDR3 DNA reads TGTGCCAGCAGCTTAGGGCCGGGGGACGCTTTCTTT. It translates to CASSLGPGDAFF.

The CDR3 protein is CASSSGIAISGTQYF. The CDR3 bases are TGTGCCAGCAGCTCCGGGATTGCGATTAGTGGTACGCAGTATTTT. V usage is TRBV9 and J usage is TRBJ2-3; D might be TRBD2 (5 bases). This CDR3 is built from 15 residues. Per the germline V gene, CDR1 is SGDLS and CDR2 is YYNGEE. V lost 4 bases and J 8 bases, leaving 20 bases between the germline ends.

This sequence joins TRBV9 and TRBJ2-3; 12 bases line up with TRBD2. V lost 0 bases and J lost 2; bases outside the gene matches: 4. Looked up from germline, CDR1 is SGDLS and CDR2 is YYNGEE. This CDR3 has 17 amino acids. DNA for the CDR3: TGTGCCAGCAGCGTAGGATCTAGCGGGGGGGTCACAGATACGCAGTATTTT. It encodes CASSVGSSGGVTDTQYF.

The genes are TRBV13 and TRBJ2-3, with no clear D. Deletions cut 5 bases from V and 4 bases from J, with 10 bases between. Germline V CDR1 and CDR2: PRHDT, FYEKMQ (reference sequence). The CDR3 totals 13 residues. This CDR3 reads CASSPKLADTQYF. The CDR3 bases are TGTGCCAGCAGCCCCAAGCTAGCAGATACGCAGTATTTT.

The chain links TRBV5-1 to TRBJ2-1; the match to TRBD1 covers 7 bases. The CDR3 length is 15 residues. J lost 5 bases, V lost 4 bases, and 9 bases had no gene match. Looked up from germline, CDR1 is SGHRS and CDR2 is YFSETQ. CDR3 loop: CASSPQSGQNNEQFF. CDR3 nucleotides: TGCGCCAGCAGCCCTCAATCGGGACAGAACAATGAGCAGTTCTTC.

This chain uses TRBV3-1 (or the pseudogene TRBV3-2) with TRBJ2-1; D is possibly TRBD1 (6 bases). Germline V gene data show CDR1 as LGHDT and CDR2 as YNNKEL (reference sequence). Trimming took off 0 bases at V and 7 bases at J, with 13 bases between the two ends. The CDR3 has 15 residues. The CDR3 reads CASSQEQGTLNEQFF. CDR3 in DNA: TGTGCCAGCAGCCAAGAACAGGGTACACTGAATGAGCAGTTCTTC.

The chain couples TRBV10-3 to TRBJ2-5, with 8 bases fitting TRBD2. Losses at the gene ends were 3 bases for V and 5 bases for J; bases not matched to a gene: 8. The CDR3 consists of 15 residues. The germline gives CDR1 ENHRY, CDR2 SYGVKD. The CDR3, as DNA: TGTGCCATCAGTGATGTCGGGGGGGCCCGGGAGACCCAGTACTTC. It encodes CAISDVGGARETQYF.

This clone is a singleton in its sample. CDR3 amino acids: CASSPRGPTGDTIYF. The CDR3, as DNA: TGTGCCAGCAGCCCACGTGGACCGACGGGGGACACCATATATTTT. The genes are TRBV7-9 and TRBJ1-3, with a weak D call TRBD1 (5 bases). The germline V and J ends were trimmed by 5 bases and 8 bases, with 19 bases remaining between them. This CDR3 region has 15 residues. Germline values: CDR1 SEHNR, CDR2 FQNEAQ (reference sequence).

The chain uses TRBV6-5 and TRBJ2-1; 8 positions match TRBD2. The J segment lost 7 bases and the V segment lost 5 bases, leaving 7 bases of the junction unmatched. This CDR3 spans 14 amino acids. Germline V gene data show CDR1 as MNHEY and CDR2 as SVGAGI. CDR3 loop: CASSRGGAGNEQFF. CDR3 DNA sequence: TGTGCCAGCAGTCGGGGGGGCGCGGGAAATGAGCAGTTCTTC.

CDR3 protein: CATSETSGRADTGELFF. The CDR3 DNA reads as TGTGCCACCAGTGAGACTAGCGGGAGGGCTGACACCGGGGAGCTGTTTTTT. The chain recombines TRBV24-1 with TRBJ2-2; TRBD2 matches 14 bases. Unmatched junction bases numbered 3, after V lost 4 bases and J lost 3 bases. Germline CDR1 reads KGHDR; CDR2 reads SFDVKD. There are 17 residues in the CDR3.

The chain combines TRBV18 with TRBJ1-2; 10 nucleotides match TRBD1. The CDR3 is made up of 15 amino acids. Trimming at V came to 2 bases and at J to 6 bases, leaving 6 bases not matched to a gene. Germline CDR1 and CDR2: KGHSH and LQKENI. The CDR3 is CASSPTTGGSNGYTF. CDR3 nucleotide sequence: TGTGCCAGCTCACCAACGACAGGGGGCTCGAATGGCTACACCTTC.

This clone was found once. The chain carries TRBV27 and TRBJ2-3; TRBD2 might be the D (5 bases). Trimming removed 1 base at V and 0 bases at J, with 8 bases between. Germline-derived CDR1 and CDR2 are MNHEY and SMNVEV (reference sequence). The CDR3 runs 15 residues. The CDR3 loop reads CASSLYGSSTDTQYF. The CDR3 coding sequence is TGTGCCAGCAGTTTATATGGGAGTAGCACAGATACGCAGTATTTT.

As DNA, the CDR3 is TGTGCCAGCACCGTCGCCAGGGGAAACACCGGGGAGCTGTTTTTT. This sequence encodes CASTVARGNTGELFF. The chain links TRBV2 to TRBJ2-2; maybe TRBD1 (6 bases). In germline, CDR1 is SNHLY, CDR2 FYNNEI. The ends were cut back, 7 bases at V and 2 bases at J, with 14 bases in the middle. CDR3 length equals 15 residues.

The CDR3: CASQQGAGVYEQYF. For the CDR3, the DNA is TGTGCCAGCCAACAGGGGGCAGGGGTCTACGAGCAGTACTTC. The V call is TRBV6-5, the J call TRBJ2-7, with TRBD1 matching 9 bases. Germline CDR1 is MNHEY and CDR2 is SVGAGI. Trimming took 8 bases from V and 3 from J; bases not matched to a gene: 8. This CDR3 comprises 14 residues.

V is TRBV18 and J is TRBJ2-5; 9 bases line up with TRBD2. The CDR3 has 15 amino acids. Germline assignment: CDR1 KGHSH and CDR2 LQKENI. V trimming: 2 bases; J trimming: 2 bases; junction bases outside the gene matches: 3. For the CDR3, the DNA is TGTGCCAGCTCACCAACTAGCGGGTTACAAGAGACCCAGTACTTC. It is translated as CASSPTSGLQETQYF.

The J gene is TRBJ1-3, the V gene TRBV15; TRBD1 agrees at 10 bases. Germline V gene data show CDR1 as LNHNV and CDR2 as YYDKDF (reference sequence). The V and J ends lost 6 bases and 2 bases, in that order; junction bases with no gene match: 4. The CDR3 totals 15 residues. The CDR3: CATRIDRGPGNTIYF. The CDR3, as DNA: TGTGCCACCAGAATAGACAGGGGGCCTGGAAACACCATATATTTT.

The chain carries TRBV6-5 and TRBJ1-1; TRBD1 matches 9 bases. The CDR3 extends over 13 amino acids. V lost 6 bases to trimming and J lost 3 bases; unmatched junction nucleotides: 2. Germline CDR1 is MNHEY and CDR2 is SVGAGI. The CDR3 sequence is CASRTGGDTEAFF. CDR3 sequence (DNA): TGTGCCAGCAGGACAGGGGGAGACACTGAAGCTTTCTTT.

The V call is TRBV5-1, the J call TRBJ2-3, with 8 positions matching TRBD2. The CDR3 is 17 amino acids. The trim removed 6 bases at V and 0 bases at J, leaving 12 bases unmatched. Germline values: CDR1 SGHRS, CDR2 YFSETQ. CDR3 protein: CASTATSGSPSTDTQYF. CDR3 nucleotides: TGCGCCAGCACAGCTACCAGCGGGAGCCCTAGCACAGATACGCAGTATTTT.

The rearrangement links TRBV7-3 to TRBJ2-1, with 9 bases fitting TRBD2. CDR1 is SGHTA, CDR2 FQGTGA, per germline. Trimming removed 5 bases from V and 6 bases from J; junction bases left unmatched: 8. The CDR3 covers 15 residues. The DNA of the CDR3 is TGTGCCAGCAGCCCAGGGGCGGGAGGGATCAATGAGCAGTTCTTC. Its protein product is CASSPGAGGINEQFF.

The chain couples TRBV3-1 (or the pseudogene TRBV3-2) to TRBJ2-7; 10 bases line up with TRBD2. V dropped 5 bases and J dropped 7; count of bases not matched to a gene: 8. The CDR3 is made up of 14 amino acids. Germline V gene lookup returns CDR1 LGHDT and CDR2 YNNKEL (reference sequence). Written as DNA, the CDR3 is TGTGCCAGCAGCTCGACTAGCGGGTCTTCAGAGCAGTACTTC. Its translation: CASSSTSGSSEQYF.